The 25 T cell receptor beta chains in this list originate from one sample, sequenced in a study of T-cell reconstitution after alpha-beta-depleted transplantation in children. It was with unique molecular identifiers that the TCRbeta library was prepared. TCRdb itself ran the PCR reads through MiXCR, one entry per CDR3 protein. The sample records hundreds of thousands of distinct CDR3 sequences, 15% to 20% being singletons. Material: PBMCs from the stem cell graft donor, obtained from the stem cell graft. The receptors derive from a human donor who donated a stem cell graft to a child with acute lymphoblastic leukemia.

The chain links TRBV7-9 to TRBJ1-2, with D uncertain. Germline V gene lookup returns CDR1 SEHNR and CDR2 FQNEAQ (reference sequence). V was pared by 4 bases and J by 4 bases, with 16 bases between. The CDR3 covers 15 residues. The CDR3 DNA reads TGTGCCAGCAGCTCCCAACCGGGCCGCTTCTATGGCTACACCTTC. Amino acids: CASSSQPGRFYGYTF.

V is TRBV5-1 and J is TRBJ2-1; 7 positions agree with TRBD1. Losses at the gene ends were 4 bases for V and 0 bases for J; bases not matched to a gene: 7. There are 16 residues in the CDR3. Germline V lookup: CDR1 SGHRS, CDR2 YFSETQ. Here the CDR3 reads CASSISTGSSYNEQFF. The CDR3 DNA sequence: TGCGCCAGCAGCATCTCGACAGGGAGCTCCTACAATGAGCAGTTCTTC.

This rearrangement joins TRBV7-9 to TRBJ2-5, with D possibly being TRBD2 (5 bases). The length of the CDR3 is 13 residues. V lost 2 bases to trimming and J lost 4 bases, with 8 bases between them. Germline CDR1 is SEHNR and CDR2 is FQNEAQ (reference sequence). As DNA, the CDR3 is TGTGCCAGCAGCTTAATCGAGGGAGAGACCCAGTACTTC. As protein: CASSLIEGETQYF.

The chain has TRBV7-3 and TRBJ2-3, with D maybe TRBD2 (6 bases). The CDR3 extends over 15 amino acids. V lost 5 bases and J 4 bases, leaving 16 bases between the germline ends. CDR1 and CDR2 (germline): SGHTA, FQGTGA. The CDR3 sequence: CASSPSGETADTQYF. CDR3 DNA: TGTGCCAGCAGCCCTTCGGGGGAGACGGCAGATACGCAGTATTTT.

V gene TRBV12-3 or TRBV12-4 combines with J gene TRBJ1-1, with 7 nucleotides matching TRBD1. The J segment lost 3 bases and the V segment lost 5 bases, leaving 9 bases of the junction unmatched. CDR3 length: 15 residues. The CDR3 is CASSPGTELYTEAFF. The CDR3 DNA follows: TGTGCCAGCAGTCCCGGGACAGAACTTTACACTGAAGCTTTCTTT.

Only a few counts were recorded for this clonotype. This chain uses TRBV6-1 with TRBJ1-1, with TRBD1 matching over 9 bases. This CDR3 has 14 amino acids. V was pared by 7 bases and J by 3 bases, with 6 bases of the junction left unmatched. The germline gives CDR1 MNHNS, CDR2 SASEGT. The CDR3 DNA is TGTGCCAGCAAGGGACAGGGAGGATACACTGAAGCTTTCTTT. Translated, it gives CASKGQGGYTEAFF.

This clonotype was seen ten or more times. The chain has TRBV12-3 or TRBV12-4 and TRBJ1-3, with D hard to call. The V end was cut by 6 bases, the J end by 6 bases, with 9 bases between. The CDR3 extends over 12 amino acids. CDR3 amino acids: CASREPPNTIYF. The CDR3 nucleotides read TGTGCCAGCAGAGAGCCCCCAAACACCATATATTTT.

This sequence joins TRBV11-1 and TRBJ2-2; D gene unclear. Germline V gene sequence: CDR1 SGHAT, CDR2 FQDESV (reference sequence). The CDR3 consists of 13 residues. V was clipped by 7 bases and J by 2 bases, with 8 bases between them. As DNA, the CDR3 is TGTGCCAGCAACCGGGCTAACACCGGGGAGCTGTTTTTT. Amino acid sequence: CASNRANTGELFF.

This clonotype has ten or more counts. The rearrangement links TRBV11-2 to TRBJ2-1, with 9 nucleotides matching TRBD2. CDR3 length: 18 residues. The germline CDR1 and CDR2 sequences are SGHAT and FQNNGV. Unmatched junction bases numbered 14, after V lost 2 bases and J lost 6 bases. CDR3 region: CASSLRTRGSGRLNEQFF. The CDR3, as DNA: TGTGCCAGCAGCTTACGGACCCGGGGCAGCGGGAGGCTCAATGAGCAGTTCTTC.

The V and J genes are TRBV13 and TRBJ1-6, with D hard to call. This CDR3 is 15 amino acids long. Germline-derived CDR1 and CDR2 are PRHDT and FYEKMQ (reference sequence). Trimming took 1 base from V and 9 from J, leaving 13 bases between them. CDR3 sequence (DNA): TGTGCCAGCAGCTTAGAGGCAGGCGGTCTTTCACCCCTCCACTTT. It translates to CASSLEAGGLSPLHF.

This clonotype has just a few counts. The genes are TRBV20-1 and TRBJ1-5; D uncertain. Per the germline V gene, CDR1 is DFQATT and CDR2 is SNEGSKA (reference sequence). The CDR3 sequence is 13 residues long. Trimming stripped 3 bases from V and 6 bases from J, with 12 bases between. Written as DNA, the CDR3 is TGCAGTGCTAGCTATGGGTTAGGTCAGCCCCAGCATTTT. Translation: CSASYGLGQPQHF.

The sample holds a few counts of this clonotype. For the CDR3, the DNA is TGTGCCAGCAGTTCGGAACAGGGGCGGTTGGGAAAACTGTTTTTT. This translates into CASSSEQGRLGKLFF. V is TRBV12-3 or TRBV12-4 and J is TRBJ1-4; TRBD1 matches 7 bases. The ends lost 4 bases at V and 10 bases at J; junction bases unmatched: 12. CDR3 length: 15 amino acids.

At least ten counts were recorded for this clonotype. As DNA, the CDR3 is TGCGCCAGCAGCTTGGGGTCCTACAATGAGCAGTTCTTC. This translates into CASSLGSYNEQFF. This sequence joins TRBV5-1 and TRBJ2-1; D is unresolved. V was trimmed by 0 bases and J by 1 base, leaving 2 bases between them. Looked up from germline, CDR1 is SGHRS and CDR2 is YFSETQ. The CDR3 runs 13 residues. Combining the CDR3 with reference TRBV5-1 and TRBJ2-1 gives the whole variable domain KAGVTQTPRYLIKTRGQQVTLSCSPISGHRSVSWYQQTPGQGLQFLFEYFSETQRNKGNFPGRFSGRQFSNSRSEMNVSTLELGDSALYLCASSLGSYNEQFFGPGTRLTVL.

This clonotype has a handful of counts. V is TRBV5-4 and J is TRBJ2-5; 7 positions match TRBD2. Germline V lookup: CDR1 SGHNT, CDR2 YYREEE (reference sequence). The ends lost 7 bases at V and 7 bases at J; junction bases unmatched: 4. The CDR3 has 11 amino acids. The CDR3 region has the DNA TGTGCCAGCCTGGGCGGGGGGACCCAGTACTTC. This translates into CASLGGGTQYF.

This clonotype has a handful of counts. The chain employs TRBV5-1 and TRBJ2-7; D not resolved. V lost 0 bases and J lost 2, with 18 bases in between. This CDR3 spans 17 amino acids. The germline V gene has CDR1 SGHRS and CDR2 YFSETQ. In nucleotides, the CDR3 is TGCGCCAGCAGCTTGGGACCCATGGTGTCCCCTCCCTACGAGCAGTACTTC. It yields the protein CASSLGPMVSPPYEQYF.

The chain joins TRBV5-1 to TRBJ1-1; TRBD1 agrees at 7 bases. J was trimmed by 5 bases and V by 3 bases; bases with no gene match: 16. The CDR3 contains 17 residues. CDR1 SGHRS and CDR2 YFSETQ come from the germline V gene. CDR3 DNA: TGCGCCAGCAGCTGGAGGGGCTCGGGACAGCCCCTGACTGAAGCTTTCTTT. As protein: CASSWRGSGQPLTEAFF.

The V and J genes are TRBV28 and TRBJ2-1; 9 nucleotides match TRBD1. Germline CDR1 MDHEN, CDR2 SYDVKM. The CDR3 runs 18 residues. V gave up 6 bases and J gave up 9 bases; unmatched junction bases: 21. The chain's CDR3 is CASSFPGQGEGPLVEQFF. Written as DNA, the CDR3 is TGTGCCAGCAGCTTCCCGGGACAGGGTGAGGGCCCCCTTGTTGAGCAGTTCTTC.

In this sample, this clonotype turned up a few times. This chain uses TRBV12-3 or TRBV12-4 with TRBJ2-2; 7 nucleotides align to TRBD1. This CDR3 contains 15 residues. The ends lost 5 bases at V and 4 bases at J; junction bases unmatched: 7. The CDR3, as DNA: TGTGCCAGCAGTGATATGGGACAGCTCACCGGGGAGCTGTTTTTT. It codes for CASSDMGQLTGELFF.

This clonotype has more than one count but fewer than ten. The chain couples TRBV7-3 to TRBJ2-1, with D possibly being TRBD2 (5 bases). Trimming stripped 5 bases from V and 10 bases from J, with 15 bases between. The CDR3 covers 13 residues. Per the germline V gene, CDR1 is SGHTA and CDR2 is FQGTGA. As DNA, the CDR3 is TGTGCCAGCAGCCTCACGGGGTCGGGAGAGCAGTTCTTC. Its protein is CASSLTGSGEQFF.

The chain has TRBV6-5 and TRBJ1-2, with D tentatively TRBD1 (5 bases). Germline CDR1 MNHEY, CDR2 SVGAGI. Trimming took off 4 bases at V and 6 bases at J, with 12 bases between the two ends. This CDR3 has 13 amino acids. This chain's CDR3 is CASSFSRADGYTF. The CDR3 nucleotides read TGTGCCAGCAGTTTCAGCAGGGCTGATGGCTACACCTTC.

The chain couples TRBV7-8 to TRBJ2-1; D remains unclear. Between the trimmed V and J ends, which lost 9 bases and 5 bases, there was a span of 20 bases. The CDR3 covers 15 residues. Germline values: CDR1 SGHVS, CDR2 FQNEAQ. The CDR3 nucleotides read TGTGCCAGTTCCACCCTAAACTGGGCCCACAATGAGCAGTTCTTC. Protein: CASSTLNWAHNEQFF.

This clonotype was detected a few times. The chain recombines TRBV5-1 with TRBJ2-7; D gene ambiguous. The CDR3 is 16 amino acids. Trimming pared 0 bases from V and 4 bases from J, leaving 17 bases between. Germline V gene lookup returns CDR1 SGHRS and CDR2 YFSETQ. CDR3 DNA: TGCGCCAGCAGCTTGGGAAGCGTTGAGGTCTTATACGAGCAGTACTTC. It translates to CASSLGSVEVLYEQYF.

This chain connects TRBV7-9 to TRBJ1-4; the match to TRBD1 covers 8 bases. Germline CDR1 SEHNR, CDR2 FQNEAQ (reference sequence). The CDR3 covers 14 residues. The J segment lost 7 bases and the V segment lost 2 bases, leaving 3 bases of the junction unmatched. CDR3 amino acids: CASSLNRGSEKLFF. CDR3 DNA: TGTGCCAGCAGCTTAAACAGGGGGAGTGAAAAACTGTTTTTT. The full variable domain, rest sourced from reference TRBV7-9 and TRBJ1-4, is DTGVSQNPRHKITKRGQNVTFRCDPISEHNRLYWYRQTLGQGPEFLTYFQNEAQLEKSRLLSDRFSAERPKGSFSTLEIQRTEQGDSAMYLCASSLNRGSEKLFFGSGTQLSVL.

The gene calls are TRBV2 and TRBJ1-4; perhaps TRBD1 as D (5 bases). This CDR3 is 15 amino acids long. Germline assignment: CDR1 SNHLY and CDR2 FYNNEI. The V gene lost 3 bases and the J gene lost 3 bases, with 11 bases spanning the gap. DNA of the CDR3: TGTGCCAGCAGTGATCGGGGGAGCTCTAATGAAAAACTGTTTTTT. Its translation: CASSDRGSSNEKLFF.

This clonotype appeared a few times. This chain joins TRBV4-1 and TRBJ2-7; TRBD2 matches at 7 bases. CDR1 and CDR2 (germline): MGHRA, YSYEKL. This CDR3 has 13 residues. The V segment lost 3 bases and the J segment 7 bases; nucleotides outside the gene matches: 6. CDR3 nucleotides: TGCGCCAGCAGCCAGACTAGCCGCGCGGAGCAGTACTTC. Its translation: CASSQTSRAEQYF.